This TCR beta chain is drawn from a study of blood T cell repertoires in COVID-19. Study details: Specimens from acute and convalescent COVID-19 originated in the United States, Italy and Spain. Sources were T cells, B-cell-depleted T cells, or PBMCs; the material itself was cDNA or gDNA.

This CDR3 is built from 12 residues. V lost 1 base and J 11 bases, leaving 12 bases between the germline ends. The germline CDR1 and CDR2 sequences are SGHTS and YDEGEE. Original analysis: Amplification of reference gene primers provided the estimated nucleated cell counts. Here immunoSEQ multiplex PCR was the method, and the copy in TCRdb shows in-frame clones only, minus some. V, J and clone size are those of that table, while D and trimming were read from the DNA. The data contain about 72,000 clones, around 76% of them seen just once; the ten biggest clones take up 18%. The sequence was collected from a human donor in a cohort sampled during active COVID-19. What was sequenced was peripheral blood. V gene TRBV5-8 combines with J gene TRBJ1-1; tentative D call: TRBD1 (6 bases). The CDR3, as DNA: TGTGCCAGCAGCTTGCGCTCGAGGGGGGCTTTCTTT. Amino acid sequence: CASSLRSRGAFF.